These 30 T cell receptor beta chains were sequenced from one sample in a study of blood T cell repertoires in COVID-19 (dated by TCRdb to 2018 to 2021). The library was prepared using the immunoSEQ multiplex PCR assay. Sourced from immuneACCESS, this table was stored by TCRdb with only in-frame sequences that have V and J called. A share of the clones is absent; for the studies checked, an unresolved V gene accounts for under half, and the remainder has no known explanation. The table for this sample lists 250,000 to 350,000 clones; about nine tenths of them were counted only once. The ten largest account for 3% of the sample. The sequenced sample was peripheral blood. The receptors stem from a woman younger than 45 with active or convalescent COVID-19.

The chain employs TRBV19 and TRBJ1-2; 10 nucleotides align to TRBD1. Trimming at V came to 5 bases and at J to 6 bases, leaving 9 bases not matched to a gene. The CDR3 is 15 residues long. The germline V gene encodes CDR1 LNHDA and CDR2 SQIVND (reference sequence). As DNA, the CDR3 is TGTGCCAGTAGTCCCCGGACAGGGGGAACGGATGGCTACACCTTC. It encodes CASSPRTGGTDGYTF. The complete variable domain, with remaining parts taken from reference TRBV19 and TRBJ1-2, reads DGGITQSPKYLFRKEGQNVTLSCEQNLNHDAMYWYRQDPGQGLRLIYYSQIVNDFQKGDIAEGYSVSREKKESFPLTVTSAQKNPTAFYLCASSPRTGGTDGYTFGSGTRLTVV.

This clone was counted once. The chain is built from TRBV6-5 and TRBJ1-1; 7 nucleotides line up with TRBD1. CDR1 and CDR2 (germline): MNHEY, SVGAGI. Losses at the gene ends were 8 bases for V and 1 base for J; bases not matched to a gene: 10. This CDR3 is 15 amino acids long. The CDR3 here is CASALQQGRNTEAFF. The CDR3 coding sequence is TGTGCCAGCGCCCTCCAACAGGGGAGGAACACTGAAGCTTTCTTT.

The chain combines TRBV18 with TRBJ2-5; D is uncertain. Looked up from germline, CDR1 is KGHSH and CDR2 is LQKENI. The V gene lost 0 bases and the J gene lost 5 bases, with 7 bases spanning the gap. The CDR3 is 13 residues long. The CDR3 spells CASSPPSEETQYF. CDR3 bases: TGTGCCAGCTCACCACCGTCGGAGGAGACCCAGTACTTC.

The chain links TRBV28 to TRBJ1-6; D is perhaps TRBD1 (6 bases). The germline V gene has CDR1 MDHEN and CDR2 SYDVKM. Trimming took off 3 bases at V and 7 bases at J, with 10 bases between the two ends. The CDR3 runs to 14 residues. DNA of the CDR3: TGTGCCAGCAGTTTTAGACAGGCAAATTCACCCCTCCACTTT. Encoded protein: CASSFRQANSPLHF.

The chain joins TRBV15 to TRBJ2-5, with TRBD2 matching over 10 bases. The CDR3 runs 18 residues. Germline V gene data show CDR1 as LNHNV and CDR2 as YYDKDF (reference sequence). With 0 bases clipped from V and 4 bases from J, the junction kept 11 bases outside the gene matches. The CDR3: CATSRDFTSGVLGETQYF. DNA of the CDR3: TGTGCCACCAGCAGAGATTTTACTAGCGGGGTTCTTGGAGAGACCCAGTACTTC.

The chain recombines TRBV5-1 with TRBJ1-5; no clear D. Deletions cut 2 bases from V and 10 bases from J, with 16 bases between. This CDR3 region has 14 residues. CDR1 is SGHRS, CDR2 YFSETQ, per germline. DNA for the CDR3: TGCGCCAGCAGCTTCGAACCGCGGTCGCGCCCCCAGCATTTT. Translating gives CASSFEPRSRPQHF.

The chain combines TRBV6-2 or TRBV6-3 with TRBJ1-2; 9 bases are a match to TRBD1. V lost 7 bases to trimming and J lost 3 bases; unmatched junction nucleotides: 12. Germline CDR1 is MNHEY and CDR2 is SVGEGT. The CDR3 totals 16 residues. The CDR3 sequence is CASTPGRGQGDYGYTF. The CDR3 DNA sequence: TGTGCCAGCACCCCGGGGCGGGGACAGGGAGACTATGGCTACACCTTC.

V and J are TRBV27 and TRBJ1-5, with 7 bases matching TRBD1. The junction had 4 bases not matched to a gene; V was cut back by 5 bases and J by 3 bases. The CDR3 consists of 14 residues. Germline V lookup: CDR1 MNHEY, CDR2 SMNVEV (reference sequence). The CDR3 bases are TGTGCCAGCAGTGTACAGGGGAACAATCAGCCCCAGCATTTT. As protein: CASSVQGNNQPQHF.

The V and J genes are TRBV5-6 and TRBJ1-1, with TRBD1 matching 7 bases. Germline CDR1 is SGHDT and CDR2 is YYEEEE. V shed 0 bases and J 6 bases; nucleotides not matched to a gene: 2. This CDR3 is built from 13 residues. CDR3 region: CASSLGQGAEAFF. Written as DNA, the CDR3 is TGTGCCAGCAGCTTGGGACAGGGCGCTGAAGCTTTCTTT.

The chain couples TRBV28 to TRBJ2-1; a weak D match, TRBD2 (6 bases). The CDR3 totals 17 residues. Germline CDR1 reads MDHEN; CDR2 reads SYDVKM. The germline V and J ends were trimmed by 5 bases and 10 bases, with 27 bases remaining between them. CDR3: CASSLSQAGVRGGEQFF. The CDR3 coding sequence is TGTGCCAGCAGTCTCTCCCAAGCGGGCGTCCGTGGAGGGGAGCAGTTCTTC.

Regarding this clone: Other DNA sequences of this sample code for an identical CDR3. The chain employs TRBV6-5 and TRBJ1-1; 9 bases agree with TRBD1. J lost 1 base, V lost 5 bases, and 2 bases had no gene match. The CDR3 runs 14 residues. Germline CDR1 reads MNHEY; CDR2 reads SVGAGI. As DNA, the CDR3 is TGTGCCAGCAGTCCGGACAGGGGGAACACTGAAGCTTTCTTT. Encoded protein: CASSPDRGNTEAFF.

A few counts support this clone. One junction end disagrees with the germline gene, perhaps due to a read error. The rearrangement uses TRBV5-1 and TRBJ2-3, with TRBD2 matching 8 bases. The germline CDR1 and CDR2 sequences are SGHRS and YFSETQ. This CDR3 spans 14 amino acids. Here the CDR3 reads CATSRGGSTDTQYF. The CDR3 DNA follows: TGCGCCACCAGCCGCGGGGGGAGCACAGATACGCAGTATTTT.

This clone occurred a few times. J is TRBJ2-5 and V is TRBV6-6; 12 positions agree with TRBD2. The germline CDR1 and CDR2 sequences are MNHNY and SVGAGI (reference sequence). CDR3 length equals 17 residues. The trim removed 5 bases at V and 3 bases at J, leaving 10 bases unmatched. The CDR3 region has the DNA TGTGCCAGCAGTCACACCCGTAGGACTAGCGGGGAAGAGACCCAGTACTTC. Translating it yields CASSHTRRTSGEETQYF.

This chain uses TRBV28 with TRBJ2-5, with 11 nucleotides matching TRBD2. CDR1 MDHEN and CDR2 SYDVKM come from the germline V gene. The CDR3 has 15 residues. Losses at the gene ends were 6 bases for V and 2 bases for J; bases not matched to a gene: 5. CDR3 region: CASRNSGGVQETQYF. Written as DNA, the CDR3 is TGTGCCAGCAGGAATAGCGGGGGGGTACAAGAGACCCAGTACTTC. Based on the CDR3 plus reference TRBV28 and TRBJ2-5, the full variable domain is DVKVTQSSRYLVKRTGEKVFLECVQDMDHENMFWYRQDPGLGLRLIYFSYDVKMKEKGDIPEGYSVSREKKERFSLILESASTNQTSMYLCASRNSGGVQETQYFGPGTRLLVL.

This chain joins TRBV3-1 (or the pseudogene TRBV3-2) and TRBJ1-4; a possible D gene is TRBD1 (6 bases). The CDR3 has 15 residues. Germline-derived CDR1 and CDR2 are LGHDT and YNNKEL (reference sequence). V was clipped by 7 bases and J by 3 bases, with 15 bases between them. CDR3: CASTLGGAANEKLFF. As DNA, the CDR3 is TGTGCCAGCACCCTTGGGGGGGCAGCTAATGAAAAACTGTTTTTT.

V is TRBV9 and J is TRBJ2-4, with 7 bases fitting TRBD2. The length of the CDR3 is 13 residues. V was pared by 0 bases and J by 8 bases, with 2 bases of the junction left unmatched. Per the germline V gene, CDR1 is SGDLS and CDR2 is YYNGEE. Here the CDR3 reads CASSVEGRDIQYF. As DNA, the CDR3 is TGTGCCAGCAGCGTAGAAGGGAGGGACATTCAGTACTTC.

The chain uses TRBV4-3 and TRBJ2-2, with D possibly TRBD1 on 5 matching bases. V dropped 4 bases and J dropped 5 bases, with 14 bases sitting between them. CDR3 size: 15 residues. Germline values: CDR1 LGHNA, CDR2 YSLEER. The CDR3 reads CASSPVHRQTGELFF. CDR3 DNA: TGCGCCAGCAGCCCCGTCCATCGACAGACCGGGGAGCTGTTTTTT.

The V gene is TRBV5-1, the J gene TRBJ2-5; weak D call: TRBD2 (6 bases). The CDR3 is 14 amino acids. In germline, CDR1 is SGHRS, CDR2 YFSETQ. Between the trimmed V and J ends, which lost 2 bases and 4 bases, there was a span of 12 bases. The CDR3 DNA sequence: TGCGCCAGCAGCTTTTCGTTGGGAGGAGAGACCCAGTACTTC. Protein: CASSFSLGGETQYF.

This clone was counted only a few times. The chain combines TRBV5-1 with TRBJ2-7, with TRBD1 matching 8 bases. The germline V gene encodes CDR1 SGHRS and CDR2 YFSETQ. Germline trimming cut 4 bases from V and 2 bases from J; bases unmatched to any gene: 8. The CDR3 runs to 15 residues. Here the CDR3 DNA reads TGCGCCAGCAGCCTCGGACAGGGAGGTACCTACGAGCAGTACTTC. Amino acids: CASSLGQGGTYEQYF.

V gene TRBV2 combines with J gene TRBJ1-5, with D hard to call. Between the trimmed V and J ends, which lost 4 bases and 7 bases, there was a span of 11 bases. This CDR3 comprises 13 residues. Germline V CDR1 and CDR2: SNHLY, FYNNEI. The CDR3, as DNA: TGTGCCAGCAGTGGATCCACAAACCAGCCCCAGCATTTT. This sequence encodes CASSGSTNQPQHF.

The chain carries TRBV7-9 and TRBJ1-2, with a weak D call TRBD1 (5 bases). CDR1 is SEHNR, CDR2 FQNEAQ, per germline (reference sequence). V gave up 5 bases and J gave up 8 bases, with 18 bases separating them. The CDR3 totals 14 residues. CDR3: CASSPVGSRAGYTF. The CDR3 bases are TGTGCCAGCAGCCCGGTGGGATCCAGGGCGGGCTACACCTTC.

The J gene is TRBJ1-1, the V gene TRBV9; a weak D match, TRBD1 (5 bases). Germline assignment: CDR1 SGDLS and CDR2 YYNGEE. V was trimmed by 4 bases and J by 0 bases, leaving 13 bases between them. The CDR3 is 15 residues long. The CDR3 DNA follows: TGTGCCAGCAGCCCTGGGGCCAAGATGAACACTGAAGCTTTCTTT. Its translation is CASSPGAKMNTEAFF.

This sequence joins TRBV5-1 and TRBJ1-4; a weak D match, TRBD1 (6 bases). Trimming left V 4 bases short and J 0 bases short, with 10 bases between. The CDR3 consists of 15 residues. The germline V gene encodes CDR1 SGHRS and CDR2 YFSETQ. CDR3 coding DNA: TGCGCCAGCAGCGTCCGACAGGCAACTAATGAAAAACTGTTTTTT. Its protein is CASSVRQATNEKLFF.

This chain joins TRBV5-6 and TRBJ2-2; D gene ambiguous. Trimming cost V 0 bases and J 7 bases, with 4 bases left between them. Germline V gives CDR1 SGHDT, CDR2 YYEEEE. The CDR3 consists of 12 residues. The CDR3 DNA reads as TGTGCCAGCAGCTTGGTGCGCGGGGAGCTGTTTTTT. Translating gives CASSLVRGELFF.

The chain employs TRBV2 and TRBJ1-3; no reliable D call. V lost 5 bases, J lost 4 bases, and 9 bases lay in between. The CDR3 covers 13 residues. Germline CDR1 reads SNHLY; CDR2 reads FYNNEI. The DNA of the CDR3 is TGTGCCAGCAGTCCGTCCCAGGGAAACACCATATATTTT. It yields the protein CASSPSQGNTIYF. The variable domain in full, with the rest retrieved from reference TRBV2 and TRBJ1-3, is EPEVTQTPSHQVTQMGQEVILRCVPISNHLYFYWYRQILGQKVEFLVSFYNNEISEKSEIFDDQFSVERPDGSNFTLKIRSTKLEDSAMYFCASSPSQGNTIYFGEGSWLTVV.

The J gene is TRBJ2-3, the V gene TRBV7-9; weak D call: TRBD2 (6 bases). Deletions cut 5 bases from V and 7 bases from J, with 16 bases between. CDR1 and CDR2 from the germline V gene are SEHNR and FQNEAQ (reference sequence). The CDR3 covers 14 residues. The CDR3: CASSLSRGLNTQYF. CDR3 in DNA: TGTGCCAGCAGCCTATCAAGGGGACTTAATACGCAGTATTTT. The full variable domain, completed using reference TRBV7-9 and TRBJ2-3, is DTGVSQNPRHKITKRGQNVTFRCDPISEHNRLYWYRQTLGQGPEFLTYFQNEAQLEKSRLLSDRFSAERPKGSFSTLEIQRTEQGDSAMYLCASSLSRGLNTQYFGPGTRLTVL.

The rearrangement uses TRBV5-4 and TRBJ1-2; no firm D call. Germline CDR1 and CDR2: SGHNT and YYREEE (reference sequence). The ends were cut back, 1 base at V and 4 bases at J, with 8 bases in the middle. The CDR3 runs to 13 residues. The CDR3 DNA reads TGTGCCAGCAGCTTGAACAGCCTCTATGGCTACACCTTC. It yields the protein CASSLNSLYGYTF.

This chain connects TRBV9 to TRBJ2-1; D gene uncertain. The V end was cut by 4 bases, the J end by 7 bases, with 15 bases between. This CDR3 comprises 14 residues. The germline CDR1 and CDR2 sequences are SGDLS and YYNGEE. The DNA for the CDR3 is TGTGCCAGCAGCCCCTACCGGTCTAGGAATGAGCAGTTCTTC. Translating it yields CASSPYRSRNEQFF. The entire variable domain, with the rest obtained from reference TRBV9 and TRBJ2-1, is as follows: DSGVTQTPKHLITATGQRVTLRCSPRSGDLSVYWYQQSLDQGLQFLIQYYNGEERAKGNILERFSAQQFPDLHSELNLSSLELGDSALYFCASSPYRSRNEQFFGPGTRLTVL.

This clone has just one count. The DNA of the CDR3 is TGCAGCGCTGCGATAGGTGGACAGAGCTCTGGAAACACCATATATTTT. Protein: CSAAIGGQSSGNTIYF. The genes are TRBV29-1 and TRBJ1-3; the D gene is possibly TRBD1 (6 bases). The CDR3 is made up of 16 amino acids. Germline V gives CDR1 SQVTM, CDR2 ANQGSEA. V was trimmed by 7 bases and J by 0 bases, leaving 19 bases between them.

This clone was found once. The gene calls are TRBV30 and TRBJ2-3, with 7 nucleotides matching TRBD2. V trimming: 3 bases; J trimming: 2 bases; junction bases outside the gene matches: 8. Germline CDR1 GTSNPN, CDR2 SVGIG (reference sequence). The CDR3 consists of 15 residues. The CDR3 loop is CAWSGGRTFTDTQYF. In DNA form, the CDR3 reads TGTGCCTGGAGCGGGGGGAGGACTTTCACAGATACGCAGTATTTT.